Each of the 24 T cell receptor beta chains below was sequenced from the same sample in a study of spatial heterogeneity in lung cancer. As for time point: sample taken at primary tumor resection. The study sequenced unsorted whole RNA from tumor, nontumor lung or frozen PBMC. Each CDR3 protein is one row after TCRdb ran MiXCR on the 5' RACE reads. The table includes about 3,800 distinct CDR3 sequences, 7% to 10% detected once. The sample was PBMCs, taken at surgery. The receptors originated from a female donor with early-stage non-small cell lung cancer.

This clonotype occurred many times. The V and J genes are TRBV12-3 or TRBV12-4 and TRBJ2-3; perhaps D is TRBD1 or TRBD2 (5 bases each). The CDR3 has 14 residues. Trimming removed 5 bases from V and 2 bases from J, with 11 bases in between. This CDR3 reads CASSGGAYTDTQYF. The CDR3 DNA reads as TGTGCCAGCAGTGGGGGAGCCTACACAGATACGCAGTATTTT.

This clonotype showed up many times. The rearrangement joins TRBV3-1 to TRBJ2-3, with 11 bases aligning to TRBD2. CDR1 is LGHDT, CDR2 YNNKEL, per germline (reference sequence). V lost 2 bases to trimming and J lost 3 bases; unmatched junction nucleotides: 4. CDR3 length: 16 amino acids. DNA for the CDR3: TGTGCCAGCAGCCAACATAGCGGGGGGGCAACAGATACGCAGTATTTT. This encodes CASSQHSGGATDTQYF.

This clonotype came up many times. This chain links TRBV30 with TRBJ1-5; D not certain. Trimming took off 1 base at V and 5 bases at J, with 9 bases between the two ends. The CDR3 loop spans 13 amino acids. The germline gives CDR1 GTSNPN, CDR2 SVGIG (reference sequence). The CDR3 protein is CAWSAGSDQPQHF. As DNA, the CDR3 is TGTGCCTGGAGTGCGGGGTCCGATCAGCCCCAGCATTTT.

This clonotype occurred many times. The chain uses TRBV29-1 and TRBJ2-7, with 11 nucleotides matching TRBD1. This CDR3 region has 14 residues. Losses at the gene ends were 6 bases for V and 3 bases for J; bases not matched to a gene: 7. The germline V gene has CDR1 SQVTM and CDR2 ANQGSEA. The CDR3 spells CSVASGTGGYEQYF. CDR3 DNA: TGCAGCGTCGCATCCGGGACAGGGGGCTACGAGCAGTACTTC.

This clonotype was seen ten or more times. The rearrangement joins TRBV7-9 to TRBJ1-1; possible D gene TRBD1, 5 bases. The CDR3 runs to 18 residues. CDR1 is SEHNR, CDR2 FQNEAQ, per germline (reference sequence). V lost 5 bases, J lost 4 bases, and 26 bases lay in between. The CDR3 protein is CASSKSLAIGARGTEAFF. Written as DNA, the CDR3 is TGTGCCAGCAGCAAAAGCTTAGCTATAGGGGCGCGTGGCACTGAAGCTTTCTTT.

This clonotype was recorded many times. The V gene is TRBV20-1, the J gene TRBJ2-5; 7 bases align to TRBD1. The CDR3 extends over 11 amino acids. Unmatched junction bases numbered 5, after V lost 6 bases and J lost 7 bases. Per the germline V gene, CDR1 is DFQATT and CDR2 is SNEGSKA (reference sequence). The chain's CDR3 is CSAGQVGTQYF. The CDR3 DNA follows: TGCAGTGCCGGACAGGTCGGGACCCAGTACTTC.

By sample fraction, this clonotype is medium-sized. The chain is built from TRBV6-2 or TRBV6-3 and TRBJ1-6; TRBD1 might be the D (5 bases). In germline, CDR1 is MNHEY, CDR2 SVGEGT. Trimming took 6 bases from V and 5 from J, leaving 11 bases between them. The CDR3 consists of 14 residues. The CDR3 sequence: CASRSGGNNSPLHF. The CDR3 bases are TGTGCCAGCAGATCTGGGGGGAATAATTCACCCCTCCACTTT.

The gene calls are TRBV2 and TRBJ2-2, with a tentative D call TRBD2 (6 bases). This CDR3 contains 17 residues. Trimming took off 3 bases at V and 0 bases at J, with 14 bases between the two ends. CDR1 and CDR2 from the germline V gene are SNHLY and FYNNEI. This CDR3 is CASSDSGSGSNTGELFF. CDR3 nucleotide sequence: TGTGCCAGCAGTGATTCGGGCAGCGGGTCGAACACCGGGGAGCTGTTTTTT.

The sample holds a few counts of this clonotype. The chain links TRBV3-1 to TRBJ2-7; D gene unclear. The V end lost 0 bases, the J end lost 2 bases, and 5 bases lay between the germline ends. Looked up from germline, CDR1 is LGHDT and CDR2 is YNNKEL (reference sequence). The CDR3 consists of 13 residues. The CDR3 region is CASSQDGAYEQYF. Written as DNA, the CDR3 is TGTGCCAGCAGCCAAGATGGGGCCTACGAGCAGTACTTC.

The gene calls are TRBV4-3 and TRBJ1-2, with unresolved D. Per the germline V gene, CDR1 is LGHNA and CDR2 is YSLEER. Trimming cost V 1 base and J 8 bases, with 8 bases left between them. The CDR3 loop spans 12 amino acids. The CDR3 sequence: CASSQAGIGYTF. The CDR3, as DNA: TGCGCCAGCAGCCAAGCAGGAATCGGCTACACCTTC.

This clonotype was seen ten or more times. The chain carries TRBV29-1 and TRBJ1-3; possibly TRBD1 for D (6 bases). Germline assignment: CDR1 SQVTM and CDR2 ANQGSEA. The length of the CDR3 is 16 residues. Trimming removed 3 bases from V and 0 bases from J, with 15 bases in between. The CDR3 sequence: CSVEEGVSLSGNTIYF. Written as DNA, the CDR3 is TGCAGCGTTGAGGAGGGGGTGTCCCTCTCTGGAAACACCATATATTTT. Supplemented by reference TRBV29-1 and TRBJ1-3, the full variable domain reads SAVISQKPSRDICQRGTSLTIQCQVDSQVTMMFWYRQQPGQSLTLIATANQGSEATYESGFVIDKFPISRPNLTFSTLTVSNMSPEDSSIYLCSVEEGVSLSGNTIYFGEGSWLTVV.

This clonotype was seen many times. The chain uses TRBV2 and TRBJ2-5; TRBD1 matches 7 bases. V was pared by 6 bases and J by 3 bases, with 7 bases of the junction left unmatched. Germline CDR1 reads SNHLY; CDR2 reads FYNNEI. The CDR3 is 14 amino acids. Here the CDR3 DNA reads TGTGCCAGCAGGAGTTCCGGGACAGAAGAGACCCAGTACTTC. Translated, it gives CASRSSGTEETQYF.

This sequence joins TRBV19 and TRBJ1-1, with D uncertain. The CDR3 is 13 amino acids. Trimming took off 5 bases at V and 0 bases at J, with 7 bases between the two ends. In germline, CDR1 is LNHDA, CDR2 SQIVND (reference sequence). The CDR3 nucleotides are TGTGCCAGTAGTGCGTACATGAACACTGAAGCTTTCTTT. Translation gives CASSAYMNTEAFF.

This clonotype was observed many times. The CDR3 coding sequence is TGCGCCAGCAGCTCGGGACACTCACTCTCTGGGGCCAACGTCCTGACTTTC. It yields the protein CASSSGHSLSGANVLTF. This rearrangement joins TRBV5-1 to TRBJ2-6; D possibly corresponds to TRBD1 (6 bases). CDR1 is SGHRS, CDR2 YFSETQ, per germline. CDR3 length: 17 residues. Trimming shortened V by 3 bases and J by 0 bases, and 13 bases separated the two germline ends.

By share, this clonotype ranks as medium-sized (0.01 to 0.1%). The CDR3 spells CASSPRDLRGNTIYF. CDR3 bases: TGTGCCAGCTCCCCAAGGGACTTGCGTGGAAACACCATATATTTT. The V gene is TRBV18, the J gene TRBJ1-3; perhaps TRBD1 as D (5 bases). The CDR3 has 15 amino acids. The germline V gene encodes CDR1 KGHSH and CDR2 LQKENI. Trimming left V 6 bases short and J 3 bases short, with 15 bases between.

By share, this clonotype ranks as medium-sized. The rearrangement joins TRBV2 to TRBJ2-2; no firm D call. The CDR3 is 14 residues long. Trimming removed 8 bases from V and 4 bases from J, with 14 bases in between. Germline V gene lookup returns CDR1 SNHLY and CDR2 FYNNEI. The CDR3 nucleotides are TGTGCCAGCGCGGTGGCAGGCCGCACCGGGGAGCTGTTTTTT. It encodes CASAVAGRTGELFF. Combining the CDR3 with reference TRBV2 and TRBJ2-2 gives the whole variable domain EPEVTQTPSHQVTQMGQEVILRCVPISNHLYFYWYRQILGQKVEFLVSFYNNEISEKSEIFDDQFSVERPDGSNFTLKIRSTKLEDSAMYFCASAVAGRTGELFFGEGSRLTVL.

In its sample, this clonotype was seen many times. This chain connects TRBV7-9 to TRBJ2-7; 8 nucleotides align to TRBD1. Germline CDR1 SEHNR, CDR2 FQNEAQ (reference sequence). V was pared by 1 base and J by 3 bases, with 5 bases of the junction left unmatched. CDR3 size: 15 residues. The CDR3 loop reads CASSLGQGALYEQYF. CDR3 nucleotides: TGTGCCAGCAGCTTAGGGCAGGGGGCCCTCTACGAGCAGTACTTC. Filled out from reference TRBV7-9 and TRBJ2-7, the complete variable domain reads DTGVSQNPRHKITKRGQNVTFRCDPISEHNRLYWYRQTLGQGPEFLTYFQNEAQLEKSRLLSDRFSAERPKGSFSTLEIQRTEQGDSAMYLCASSLGQGALYEQYFGPGTRLTVT.

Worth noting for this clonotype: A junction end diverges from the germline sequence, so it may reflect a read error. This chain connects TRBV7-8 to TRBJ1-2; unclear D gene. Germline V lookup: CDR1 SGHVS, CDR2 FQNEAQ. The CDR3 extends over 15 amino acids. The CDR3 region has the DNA TGTGCCAGCAGCTTAGGGAACGGTGCAGGTTATGGCTACATCTTC. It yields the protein CASSLGNGAGYGYIF.

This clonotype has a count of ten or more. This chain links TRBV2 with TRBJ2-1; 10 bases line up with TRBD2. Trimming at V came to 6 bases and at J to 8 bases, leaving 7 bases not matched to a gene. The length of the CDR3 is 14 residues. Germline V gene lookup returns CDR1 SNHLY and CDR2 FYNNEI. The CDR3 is CASRNSGGWDEQFF. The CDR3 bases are TGTGCCAGCAGGAATAGCGGGGGGTGGGATGAGCAGTTCTTC.

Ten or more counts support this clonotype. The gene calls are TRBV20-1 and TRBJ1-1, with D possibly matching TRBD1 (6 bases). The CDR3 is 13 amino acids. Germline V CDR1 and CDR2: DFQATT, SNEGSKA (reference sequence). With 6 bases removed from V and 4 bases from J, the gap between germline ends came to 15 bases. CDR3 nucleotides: TGCAGTGCCGGGAGGGGGGGAAGCACTGAAGCTTTCTTT. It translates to CSAGRGGSTEAFF.

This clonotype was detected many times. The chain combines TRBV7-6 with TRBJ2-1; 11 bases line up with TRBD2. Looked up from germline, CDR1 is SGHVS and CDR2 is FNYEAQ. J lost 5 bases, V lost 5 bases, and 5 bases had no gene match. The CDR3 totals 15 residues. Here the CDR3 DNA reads TGTGCCAGCAGCCCGCCGGGACTAGCGGACAATGAGCAGTTCTTC. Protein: CASSPPGLADNEQFF.

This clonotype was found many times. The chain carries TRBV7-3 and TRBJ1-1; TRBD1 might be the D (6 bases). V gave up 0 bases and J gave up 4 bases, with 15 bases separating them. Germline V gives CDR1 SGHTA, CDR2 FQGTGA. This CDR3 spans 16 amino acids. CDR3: CASSLTSQVRGTEAFF. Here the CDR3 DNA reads TGTGCCAGCAGCTTAACGTCTCAGGTCAGGGGCACTGAAGCTTTCTTT.

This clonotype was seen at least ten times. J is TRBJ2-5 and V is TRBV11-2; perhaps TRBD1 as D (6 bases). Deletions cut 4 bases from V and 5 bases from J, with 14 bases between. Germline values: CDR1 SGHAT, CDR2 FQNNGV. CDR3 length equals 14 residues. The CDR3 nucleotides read TGTGCCAGCAGCTACACAGGGACGGGGGAGACCCAGTACTTC. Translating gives CASSYTGTGETQYF.

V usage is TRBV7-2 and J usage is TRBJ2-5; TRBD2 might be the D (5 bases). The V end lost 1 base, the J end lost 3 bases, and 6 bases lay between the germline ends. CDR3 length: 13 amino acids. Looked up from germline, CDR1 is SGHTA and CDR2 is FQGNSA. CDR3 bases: TGTGCCAGCAGCTTAGAAGCGGAAGAGACCCAGTACTTC. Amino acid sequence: CASSLEAEETQYF. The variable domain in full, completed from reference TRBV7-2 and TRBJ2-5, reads GAGVSQSPSNKVTEKGKDVELRCDPISGHTALYWYRQSLGQGLEFLIYFQGNSAPDKSGLPSDRFSAERTGGSVSTLTIQRTQQEDSAVYLCASSLEAEETQYFGPGTRLLVL.